This TCR beta chain was recorded in a study of molecular identifiers for immune sequencing clone quantification. In its sample, this clonotype was seen many times. MiXCR was run by TCRdb on the PCR reads, yielding one entry per CDR3 protein. In the table there are under 650,000 distinct CDR3 sequences, 15% to 20% of which are singletons. This CDR3 has 19 amino acids. Germline lookup yields CDR1 MRHNA and CDR2 SNTAGT. Trimming removed 0 bases from V and 4 bases from J; junction bases left unmatched: 11. The chain is built from TRBV6-4 and TRBJ2-6, with 8 bases aligning to TRBD1. This TCR was recovered from a human donor in good health. Some libraries in this study had Jurkat cell RNA spiked in. What was sequenced was naive CD8+ T cells from blood, with Jurkat cell RNA spiked in. The subset is: FACS-sorted CD8+CD4-CCR7+CD45RA+ naive T cells. The CDR3 loop reads CASSDSTLQGVVGANVLTF. CDR3 sequence (DNA): TGTGCCAGCAGTGACTCGACATTACAGGGGGTGGTCGGGGCCAACGTCCTGACTTTC.